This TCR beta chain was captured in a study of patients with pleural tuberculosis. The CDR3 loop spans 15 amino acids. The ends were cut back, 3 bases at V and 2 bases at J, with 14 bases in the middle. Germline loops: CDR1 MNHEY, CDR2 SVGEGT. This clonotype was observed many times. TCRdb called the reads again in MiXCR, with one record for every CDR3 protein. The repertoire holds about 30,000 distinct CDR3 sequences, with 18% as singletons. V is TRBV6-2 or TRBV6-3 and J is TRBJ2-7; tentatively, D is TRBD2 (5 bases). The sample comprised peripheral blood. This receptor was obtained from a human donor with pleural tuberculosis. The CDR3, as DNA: TGTGCCAGCAGTTATGCGCTAGCTGAAGCCTACGAGCAGTACTTC. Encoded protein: CASSYALAEAYEQYF.